This TCR beta chain was profiled in a study of regulatory T cells in long-lasting Graves disease. This clonotype was found many times. Its antigen is not known. HTBI primers from iRepertoire and Arm-PCR of CDR3 regions yielded the TCR beta libraries. TCRdb recomputed calls from the multiplex PCR reads with MiXCR, one row per CDR3 protein. This table holds hundreds of thousands of distinct CDR3 sequences, roughly 15% found once. Findings and caveats of the study: New patients shared approximately 1,000 public clonotypes, and persistent patients shared more, with 2,741.

Documented time point: newly diagnosed GD, antithyroid drugs for less than 3 months. After RNA was extracted from PBMCs, the TCR library was made from it. The V segment lost 4 bases and the J segment 0 bases; nucleotides outside the gene matches: 6. CDR1 LGHDT and CDR2 YNNKEL come from the germline V gene (reference sequence). The CDR3 covers 18 residues. The data also belong to a second study, concerning T cells in Graves' hyperthyroidism and ophthalmopathy.

The material sequenced was peripheral blood mononuclear cells (PBMCs), taken at new diagnosis, from a patient treated with antithyroid drugs. This clonotype was obtained from a woman aged 35 to 59 with Graves disease. This sequence joins TRBV3-1 and TRBJ1-6, with 10 bases identical to TRBD1. The CDR3 DNA reads TGTGCCAGCAGCCTTGACAGGGGGCCACACTCCTATAATTCACCCCTCCACTTT. Protein: CASSLDRGPHSYNSPLHF.